The rows below give T cell receptor beta chains drawn from one sample of a study of shared clonotypes between healthy human individuals. The table came from immunoSEQ multiplex PCR; TCRdb's copy has only in-frame clones and leaves some out. Of millions of clones in the sample, about 95% were seen once. Sequenced sample: naive CD8+ T cells sorted from blood. The receptors were sampled from a young man in good health. Each CDR3 is given with its conserved first and last residue. A D gene is named only where the DNA matches it firmly. A clone size is listed for some rows: how often the clone was seen (once, few, many), or a class if it is expanded.

j_call clone_size d_call v_call cdr3_aa cdr3_nt
TRBJ1-5 NA NA TRBV11-2 CASSTRENQPQHF TGTGCCAGCAGCACCAGAGAAAATCAGCCCCAGCATTTT
TRBJ2-7 NA NA TRBV21-1 CASRGNSGRLYEQYF TGTGCCAGCAGAGGGAATAGCGGGAGGCTCTACGAGCAGTACTTC
TRBJ2-3 once NA TRBV7-9 CASSLVGADTQYF TGTGCCAGCAGCTTAGTAGGTGCAGATACGCAGTATTTT
TRBJ2-3 NA TRBD2 TRBV9 CASSGPLGLAGDIDTQYF TGTGCCAGCAGCGGTCCGCTAGGACTAGCGGGAGACATAGATACGCAGTATTTT
TRBJ2-2 NA NA TRBV2 CASSPPSTGELFF TGTGCCAGCAGTCCCCCTAGCACCGGGGAGCTGTTTTTT
TRBJ2-2 NA TRBD2 TRBV6-1 CASREPGLLTGELFF TGTGCCAGCAGGGAACCGGGACTACTCACCGGGGAGCTGTTTTTT
TRBJ2-5 once TRBD2 TRBV29-1 CSVEVAGYSQETQYF TGCAGCGTTGAAGTAGCGGGGTACAGTCAAGAGACCCAGTACTTC
TRBJ1-4 NA NA TRBV5-8 CASSSDELPTATNEKLFF TGTGCCAGCAGCTCTGATGAGCTTCCGACCGCAACTAATGAAAAACTGTTTTTT
TRBJ2-1 NA TRBD2 TRBV10-3 CAIIRTRSEQFF TGTGCCATCATCCGGACTAGATCTGAGCAGTTCTTC
TRBJ2-2 NA NA TRBV11-1 CASSLGLGTGELFF TGTGCCAGCAGCTTAGGGTTGGGGACCGGGGAGCTGTTTTTT
TRBJ2-3 NA TRBD2 TRBV6-1 CASSATSGSFADTQYF TGTGCCAGCAGTGCCACTAGCGGGAGCTTTGCAGATACGCAGTATTTT
TRBJ1-5 NA TRBD1 TRBV28 CASSFFQGAPGQPQHF TGTGCCAGCAGTTTCTTTCAGGGGGCGCCCGGTCAGCCCCAGCATTTT
TRBJ2-1 NA TRBD2 TRBV29-1 CSVEPTSGGLGEQFF TGCAGCGTTGAACCGACTAGCGGGGGGTTAGGGGAGCAGTTCTTC
TRBJ2-3 NA NA TRBV6-6 CASESFGHPEGDTQYF TGTGCCAGCGAGTCGTTTGGACATCCCGAAGGGGATACGCAGTATTTT
TRBJ2-2 NA TRBD2 TRBV28 CASSRLAENTGELFF TGTGCCAGCAGCCGACTAGCGGAGAACACCGGGGAGCTGTTTTTT
TRBJ2-7 NA NA TRBV19 CATLGTDAKQYF TGTGCCACCCTCGGGACCGACGCCAAGCAGTACTTC
TRBJ2-7 NA TRBD1 TRBV28 CASSLMATGGPYEQYF TGTGCCAGCAGTTTGATGGCAACAGGGGGCCCCTACGAGCAGTACTTC
TRBJ2-7 NA TRBD1 TRBV5-6 CASSSTGTGGEQYF TGTGCCAGCAGCTCCACCGGGACAGGGGGCGAGCAGTACTTC
TRBJ2-1 NA NA TRBV25-1 CASRGGPYNEQFF TGTGCCAGCAGAGGAGGACCTTACAATGAGCAGTTCTTC
TRBJ1-2 NA TRBD1 TRBV10-2 CASRDRGLKGGYTF TGCGCCAGCAGGGACAGGGGCCTAAAAGGTGGCTACACCTTC
TRBJ2-7 NA TRBD1 TRBV5-4 CASSPWTGNEQYF TGTGCCAGCAGCCCGTGGACAGGGAACGAGCAGTACTTC
TRBJ2-4 NA NA TRBV14 CASSATLAKNIQYF TGTGCCAGCAGCGCTACACTAGCCAAAAACATTCAGTACTTC
TRBJ2-7 NA TRBD2 TRBV19 CASSMFGSGGSYEQYF TGTGCCAGTAGTATGTTTGGTAGCGGGGGGTCCTACGAGCAGTACTTC
TRBJ1-2 few NA TRBV7-9 CASSLYEGYYTF TGTGCCAGCAGCCTTTACGAGGGCTACTACACCTTC
TRBJ1-3 NA TRBD1 TRBV6-4 CASSDRTGFISGNTIYF TGTGCCAGCAGTGACAGGACAGGGTTCATCTCTGGAAACACCATATATTTT
TRBJ2-1 NA NA TRBV27 CASSSPGAGGPSSYNEQFF TGTGCCAGCAGTTCCCCCGGCGCAGGGGGGCCCAGCTCCTACAATGAGCAGTTCTTC
TRBJ1-4 NA NA TRBV27 CASSLSAGEGQWEKLFF TGTGCCAGCAGTTTATCCGCAGGGGAGGGTCAGTGGGAAAAACTGTTTTTT
TRBJ2-7 NA TRBD1 TRBV28 CASSPGTGPYEQYF TGTGCCAGCAGTCCCGGGACAGGCCCCTACGAGCAGTACTTC
TRBJ2-2 NA NA TRBV7-9 CASSSGHTGELFF TGTGCCAGCAGCTCTGGCCATACCGGGGAGCTGTTTTTT
TRBJ2-7 once NA TRBV27 CASSLSGSYEQYF TGTGCCAGCAGTTTATCAGGGTCCTACGAGCAGTACTTC
TRBJ2-4 NA NA TRBV6-5 CASSYSGGWDIQYF TGTGCCAGCAGTTACTCAGGAGGGTGGGACATTCAGTACTTC
TRBJ2-7 NA NA TRBV7-2 CASSLDDWGPSDEQYF TGTGCCAGCAGCCTGGACGATTGGGGGCCCTCTGACGAGCAGTACTTC
TRBJ2-3 NA TRBD2 TRBV27 CASSLSSLVAGVVDTQYF TGTGCCAGCAGTTTATCCTCCCTGGTAGCGGGGGTGGTAGATACGCAGTATTTT
TRBJ2-5 NA NA TRBV29-1 CSVEVTTMEGWYETQYF TGCAGCGTTGAAGTTACTACAATGGAGGGTTGGTATGAGACCCAGTACTTC
TRBJ1-5 NA NA TRBV2 CASSEGAMVGNQPQHF TGTGCCAGCAGTGAAGGGGCGATGGTTGGCAATCAGCCCCAGCATTTT
TRBJ2-1 NA NA TRBV7-9 CASSDPGIHNEQFF TGTGCCAGCAGCGACCCCGGGATCCACAATGAGCAGTTCTTC
TRBJ2-5 NA TRBD2 TRBV29-1 CSVWEGRSQETQYF TGCAGCGTTTGGGAGGGTCGGAGCCAAGAGACCCAGTACTTC
TRBJ1-2 NA NA TRBV4-3 CASSQALGMDGYTF TGCGCCAGCAGCCAAGCTTTGGGGATGGATGGCTACACCTTC
TRBJ2-7 NA NA TRBV18 CASSPDGNDEQYF TGTGCCAGCTCACCGGACGGGAACGACGAGCAGTACTTC
TRBJ2-1 NA TRBD2 TRBV27 CASSELAGGPGEQFF TGTGCCAGCAGCGAACTAGCGGGGGGGCCCGGTGAGCAGTTCTTC
TRBJ2-2 NA TRBD2 TRBV5-6 CASSFSLAGATGELFF TGTGCCAGCAGCTTCTCTCTAGCGGGGGCCACCGGGGAGCTGTTTTTT
TRBJ1-1 once NA TRBV6-5 CASSYSDNIAEAFF TGTGCCAGCAGTTACTCGGACAATATCGCTGAAGCTTTCTTT
TRBJ1-2 NA TRBD1 TRBV10-1 CASSDGQGEGYTF TGCGCCAGCAGTGACGGTCAGGGGGAAGGCTACACCTTC
TRBJ1-2 NA NA TRBV4-1 CASSQKKGGYGYTF TGCGCCAGCAGCCAAAAAAAAGGGGGCTATGGCTACACCTTC
TRBJ1-2 NA TRBD1 TRBV5-4 CASSFGTDYGYTF TGTGCCAGCAGCTTTGGGACAGACTATGGCTACACCTTC
TRBJ2-3 NA NA TRBV28 CASSPWDTQYF TGTGCCAGCAGTCCCTGGGATACGCAGTATTTT
TRBJ1-4 few TRBD1 TRBV2 CASSPTGNNEKLFF TGTGCCAGCAGCCCGACAGGGAACAATGAAAAACTGTTTTTT
TRBJ2-1 NA TRBD2 TRBV5-6 CASSFAGGWDNEQFF TGTGCCAGCAGCTTTGCGGGGGGCTGGGACAATGAGCAGTTCTTC
TRBJ2-1 NA TRBD1 TRBV9 CASSAGGSYNEQFF TGTGCCAGCAGCGCAGGGGGAAGTTACAATGAGCAGTTCTTC
TRBJ2-7 NA NA TRBV6-1 CASSEYRVRYEQYF TGTGCCAGCAGTGAATATCGGGTTCGCTACGAGCAGTACTTC
TRBJ2-7 NA NA TRBV5-6 CASSLRPGTYEQYF TGTGCCAGCAGCCTCCGGCCAGGGACCTACGAGCAGTACTTC
TRBJ1-2 NA NA TRBV28 CASSFEAQHPNYGYTF TGTGCCAGCAGTTTTGAGGCCCAGCATCCTAACTATGGCTACACCTTC
TRBJ2-3 NA NA TRBV30 CAWDSAGDTQYF TGTGCCTGGGACTCGGCCGGGGATACGCAGTATTTT
TRBJ2-2 once TRBD2 TRBV4-2 CASSFSGGDTGELFF TGTGCCAGCAGCTTTAGCGGGGGGGACACCGGGGAGCTGTTTTTT
TRBJ1-1 NA NA TRBV7-6 CASSLGGGAEAFF TGTGCCAGCAGCTTAGGGGGGGGAGCAGAAGCTTTCTTT